The rows below give T cell receptor beta chains drawn from one sample of a study of cytomegalovirus exposure and HLA in healthy donors. Some clones are missing from TCRdb's copy, which holds only in-frame ones; the method was immunoSEQ multiplex PCR. Among 250,000 to 350,000 clones listed, roughly 90% were seen once. Sequenced sample: PBMCs. These receptors all stem from a woman aged 18-35 years in good health and CMV-seronegative. Both conserved end residues are part of each CDR3. Fields, in order: V gene, clone size, J gene, D gene, CDR3 DNA, CDR3 protein. D genes are given only for firm matches. Size tells how often a clone was seen (once, few, many) or the class of an expanded clone, and some rows leave it out.

>TRBV19|-|TRBJ2-7|TRBD2
TGTGCCAGTAGTATCGGCCTAGCGGGGACCTACGAGCAGTACTTC
CASSIGLAGTYEQYF
>TRBV5-1|-|TRBJ1-5|-
TGCGCCAGCAGCTTGGCCCTGGGGCCAAATCAGCCCCAGCATTTT
CASSLALGPNQPQHF
>TRBV28|-|TRBJ1-1|-
TGTGCCAGCAGCCAAGTCTTCTCGGGGACTGAAGCTTTCTTT
CASSQVFSGTEAFF
>TRBV5-4|few|TRBJ1-4|-
TGTGCCAGCAGCTCAGACAGTGGGGGGAAGGAAAAACTGTTTTTT
CASSSDSGGKEKLFF
>TRBV6-5|-|TRBJ2-7|TRBD2
TGTGCCAGCAGTACGAGCGGGAGGGCCTGGTACGAGCAGTACTTC
CASSTSGRAWYEQYF
>TRBV30|-|TRBJ2-2|-
TGTGCCTGGAGTTTCCGGGGTAGGGACACCGGGGAGCTGTTTTTT
CAWSFRGRDTGELFF
>TRBV5-4|-|TRBJ2-3|-
TGTGCCAGCAGCTACAGGGCAGATACGCAGTATTTT
CASSYRADTQYF
>TRBV18|-|TRBJ1-1|-
TGTGCCAGCTCACCACGTGTAGGCGGCGGGGCGCAGGTCACTGAAGCTTTCTTT
CASSPRVGGGAQVTEAFF
>TRBV5-8|-|TRBJ1-2|TRBD1
TGTGCCAGCAGACCGGGGACAGTCGGCGGCTACACCTTC
CASRPGTVGGYTF
>TRBV21-1|-|TRBJ2-7|-
TGTGCCAGCAGCAAAGCCCCTAGCGGACTATCGGGGTACGAGCAGTACTTC
CASSKAPSGLSGYEQYF
>TRBV29-1|-|TRBJ1-3|TRBD1
TGCAGCGTTTCGGTAGGGGGCTCGGGAAACACCATATATTTT
CSVSVGGSGNTIYF
>TRBV6-5|-|TRBJ1-1|-
TGTGCCAGCAGTTACTACGACAGGCCGAACACTGAAGCTTTCTTT
CASSYYDRPNTEAFF
>TRBV13|-|TRBJ1-1|TRBD1
TGTGCCAGCAGCAATCGACAGGGCAACACTGAAGCTTTCTTT
CASSNRQGNTEAFF
>TRBV2|-|TRBJ2-2|TRBD2
TGTGCCAGCAGTATTGGACTAGCGGGACTATCGGTCACCGGGGAGCTGTTTTTT
CASSIGLAGLSVTGELFF
>TRBV6-5|-|TRBJ2-4|-
TGTGCCAGCACTAAGACTGGCATTAGTGGCATTCAGTACTTC
CASTKTGISGIQYF
>TRBV5-6|once|TRBJ2-5|TRBD2
TGTGCCAGCAGCTTGGTGGGGACTACGGAGACCCAGTACTTC
CASSLVGTTETQYF
>TRBV19|-|TRBJ1-2|-
TGTGCCAGTACCGCAGGGGCCGCTCGGGGCTACACCTTC
CASTAGAARGYTF
>TRBV9|once|TRBJ1-4|TRBD1
TGTGCCAGCAGCGTAGCAGGGGGCTATGAAAAACTGTTTTTT
CASSVAGGYEKLFF
>TRBV12-5|-|TRBJ2-7|-
TGTGCTAGTGGTTTGGTAGGGCGGGATGAGCAGTACTTC
CASGLVGRDEQYF
>TRBV15|once|TRBJ2-7|TRBD2
TGTGCCACCAGCAGAGATCGAGTAGCGGGAGCTAAGCAGTACTTC
CATSRDRVAGAKQYF
>TRBV6-1|-|TRBJ1-2|TRBD1
TGTGCCAGCAATGGGGGACAGCAATATGGCTACACCTTC
CASNGGQQYGYTF
>TRBV27|-|TRBJ1-4|TRBD1
TGTGCCAGCAGTTTAGGCAGGGGGAATGAAAAACTGTTTTTT
CASSLGRGNEKLFF
>TRBV19|-|TRBJ1-5|-
TGTGCCAGTAGGGACAGAGATCAGCCCCAGCATTTT
CASRDRDQPQHF
>TRBV5-3|-|TRBJ2-7|-
TGTGCCAGAAGCCCTCGGGACAACCCCTACGAGCAGTACTTC
CARSPRDNPYEQYF
>TRBV11-2|-|TRBJ2-7|TRBD2
TGTGCCAGCAGCTTAGGGGGGTGGCGGGAGGTCTCCTACGAGCAGTACTTC
CASSLGGWREVSYEQYF
>TRBV27|few|TRBJ2-7|TRBD2
TGTGCCAGCAGTTGGGCGGGAGGGCCCGAGCAGTACTTC
CASSWAGGPEQYF
>TRBV18|-|TRBJ2-5|-
TGTGCCAGCTCAAGACAGGCGGAGACCCAGTACTTC
CASSRQAETQYF
>TRBV2|few|TRBJ2-2|-
TGTGCCAGCAGTACGACAGGACTGAACACCGGGGAGCTGTTTTTT
CASSTTGLNTGELFF
>TRBV15|few|TRBJ2-7|TRBD1
TGTGCCACCAGCAGAGATAGGGACAGGGACGAGCAGTACTTC
CATSRDRDRDEQYF
>TRBV6-5|-|TRBJ2-7|-
TGTGCCAGCAGTTACTATTCGGGAAGCTCCTACGAGCAGTACTTC
CASSYYSGSSYEQYF
>TRBV19|-|TRBJ2-3|TRBD1
TGTGCCAGTAGCCCCGGGACAGGGAAGCGCACGCAGTATTTT
CASSPGTGKRTQYF
>TRBV4-3|-|TRBJ1-2|-
TGCGCCAGCAGCCAAAGTCGGGTGACAGAGAACTATGGCTACACCTTC
CASSQSRVTENYGYTF
>TRBV6-5|-|TRBJ2-3|TRBD2
TGTGCCAGCAGTCAGACTAGCGGGGGGACAGATACGCAGTATTTT
CASSQTSGGTDTQYF
>TRBV19|-|TRBJ2-2|TRBD2
TGTGCCAGTAGTATTTCCGGACTAGGGTGGGAGAACACCGGGGAGCTGTTTTTT
CASSISGLGWENTGELFF
>TRBV28|once|TRBJ2-7|-
TGTGCCAGCGCCCCAGGCCAGGGTGGCGAGCAGTACTTC
CASAPGQGGEQYF
>TRBV28|few|TRBJ2-2|TRBD2
TGTGCCAGCGGCCCGGGACTAGCGGGAGCCGGGGAGCTGTTTTTT
CASGPGLAGAGELFF
>TRBV11-2|-|TRBJ2-1|-
TGTGCCAGCAGCTTAGTAGGACATACCTCCTACAATGAGCAGTTCTTC
CASSLVGHTSYNEQFF
>TRBV6-6|-|TRBJ2-7|-
TGTGCCAGCAGTTCCCTCTCCCGGGTTAGCGGCTACGAGCAGTACTTC
CASSSLSRVSGYEQYF
>TRBV19|-|TRBJ1-5|-
TGTGCCAGTAGTATGACGGGGGTTTACAATCAGCCCCAGCATTTT
CASSMTGVYNQPQHF
>TRBV28|-|TRBJ1-5|-
TGTGCCAGCACTAACAGGAACTGGGGCGATCAGCCCCAGCATTTT
CASTNRNWGDQPQHF
>TRBV7-9|-|TRBJ2-7|TRBD2
TGTGCCAGCAGCGGACTAGCGGAAGCCTACGAGCAGTACTTC
CASSGLAEAYEQYF
>TRBV6-4|-|TRBJ2-7|-
TGTGCCAGCAGTGACTCGTTCAGGACTACGGTCTACGAGCAGTACTTC
CASSDSFRTTVYEQYF
>TRBV7-3|once|TRBJ2-3|-
TGTGCCAGCAGCTCCACCTACACAGATACGCAGTATTTT
CASSSTYTDTQYF
>TRBV4-1|-|TRBJ1-5|-
TGCGCCAGCAGCCACACAGGGAACAATCCCCAGCATTTT
CASSHTGNNPQHF
>TRBV6-4|-|TRBJ2-6|-
TGTGCCAGCAGCCGCTCTGGGGCCAACGTCCTGACTTTC
CASSRSGANVLTF
>TRBV7-3|once|TRBJ2-1|TRBD2
TGTGCCAGCAGCTTATCACTAGCGGACTACAATGAGCAGTTCTTC
CASSLSLADYNEQFF
>TRBV2|-|TRBJ1-5|TRBD1
TGTGCCAGCAGTACCCGACAGGGGTCCCAGCCCCAGCATTTT
CASSTRQGSQPQHF
>TRBV6-1|-|TRBJ2-5|TRBD2
TGTGCCAGCAGTTCCCCCCGGGAGGGGGTGGAGACCCAGTACTTC
CASSSPREGVETQYF
>TRBV5-1|-|TRBJ1-4|-
TGCGCCAGCAGCTTGACAGTTGGCGATGAAAAACTGTTTTTT
CASSLTVGDEKLFF
>TRBV29-1|-|TRBJ2-7|TRBD1
TGCAGCGTTGTCCGAGGGGGGACAGGGACTACCTACGAGCAGTACTTC
CSVVRGGTGTTYEQYF
>TRBV5-8|once|TRBJ2-1|TRBD1
TGTGCCAGCAGGGACAGGGCCTCCTACAATGAGCAGTTCTTC
CASRDRASYNEQFF
>TRBV7-2|-|TRBJ2-7|-
TGTGCCAGCAGCTTACACGGGACTCTATCCTACGAGCAGTACTTC
CASSLHGTLSYEQYF
>TRBV27|-|TRBJ1-2|TRBD1
TGTGCCAGCAGTACGGATGCCGGGACAGGGAATGGCTACACCTTC
CASSTDAGTGNGYTF
>TRBV9|-|TRBJ2-2|-
TGTGCCAGCAGCCCCGGGACAACCAACACCGGGGAGCTGTTTTTT
CASSPGTTNTGELFF